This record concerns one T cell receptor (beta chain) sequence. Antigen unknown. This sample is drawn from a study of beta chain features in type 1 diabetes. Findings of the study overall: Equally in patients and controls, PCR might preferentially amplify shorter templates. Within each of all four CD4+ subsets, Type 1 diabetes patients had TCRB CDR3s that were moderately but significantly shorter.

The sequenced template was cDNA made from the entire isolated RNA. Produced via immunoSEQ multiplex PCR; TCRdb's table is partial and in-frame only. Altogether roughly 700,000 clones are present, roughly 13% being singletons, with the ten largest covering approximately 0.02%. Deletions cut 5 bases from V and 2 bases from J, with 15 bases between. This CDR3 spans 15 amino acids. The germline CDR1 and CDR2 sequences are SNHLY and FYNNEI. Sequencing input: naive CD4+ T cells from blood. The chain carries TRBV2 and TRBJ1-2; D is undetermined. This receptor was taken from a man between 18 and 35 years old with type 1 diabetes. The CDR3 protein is CASSPSGQPNYGYTF. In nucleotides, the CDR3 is TGTGCCAGCAGTCCCTCAGGCCAGCCCAACTATGGCTACACCTTC.